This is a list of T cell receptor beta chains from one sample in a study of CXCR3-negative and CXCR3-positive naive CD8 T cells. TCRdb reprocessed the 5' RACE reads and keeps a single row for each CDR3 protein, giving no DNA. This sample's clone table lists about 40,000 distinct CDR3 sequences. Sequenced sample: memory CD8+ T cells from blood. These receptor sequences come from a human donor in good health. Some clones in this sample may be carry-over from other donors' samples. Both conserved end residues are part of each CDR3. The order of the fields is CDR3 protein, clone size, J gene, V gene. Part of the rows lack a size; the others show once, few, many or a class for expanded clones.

CSVVPPNTGELFF,.,TRBJ2-2,TRBV29-1
CASRLGQETQYF,.,TRBJ2-5,TRBV7-9
CASSLGLAGYTDTQYF,.,TRBJ2-3,TRBV5-1
CASSQGETQYF,.,TRBJ2-5,TRBV7-2
CAGSRDLQETQYF,.,TRBJ2-5,TRBV7-8
CASSLFGLVQETQYF,.,TRBJ2-5,TRBV28
CSVEDRENEKLFF,.,TRBJ1-4,TRBV29-1
CASSFWQSNEQFF,medium-sized,TRBJ2-1,TRBV12-3/TRBV12-4
CSARDPYRDNSPLHF,medium-sized,TRBJ1-6,TRBV20-1
CSVVSTAPPSYEQYF,.,TRBJ2-7,TRBV29-1
CASSDWGNEQFF,.,TRBJ2-1,TRBV6-4
CSVDQYRNNTGELFF,.,TRBJ2-2,TRBV29-1
CASSQDGNGGTYNEQFF,medium-sized,TRBJ2-1,TRBV4-3
CASSLVRLAGGSAYEQYF,.,TRBJ2-7,TRBV7-6
CASSSGQSSYNEQFF,.,TRBJ2-1,TRBV7-3
CASSYRRDYEQYF,.,TRBJ2-7,TRBV6-2/TRBV6-3
CSVASGSIDEQFF,.,TRBJ2-1,TRBV29-1
CASSPDLAGVYTGELFF,medium-sized,TRBJ2-2,TRBV4-3
CASSLAGPYEQYF,.,TRBJ2-7,TRBV12-3/TRBV12-4
CSVGPGLADYNEQFF,.,TRBJ2-1,TRBV29-1
CASGQDLAKNIQYF,.,TRBJ2-4,TRBV6-6
CASSHPKGTEAFF,.,TRBJ1-1,TRBV7-7
CASSPPPVMEDTRGYTF,.,TRBJ1-2,TRBV7-9
CASSDGRVDQPQHF,.,TRBJ1-5,TRBV11-2
CASSVGENTEAFF,medium-sized,TRBJ1-1,TRBV9
CSVALEDSPSYEQYF,.,TRBJ2-7,TRBV29-1
CASSAGTTYEQYF,.,TRBJ2-7,TRBV27
CASSLVGRNFTDTQYF,.,TRBJ2-3,TRBV7-9
CASSVAWRDEQFF,.,TRBJ2-1,TRBV9
CASSLVSTGELFF,.,TRBJ2-2,TRBV7-2
CASRPDGRNGYTF,.,TRBJ1-2,TRBV28
CSAVARGLGSYNEQFF,.,TRBJ2-1,TRBV29-1
CSVEGMTNEQYF,.,TRBJ2-7,TRBV29-1
CASSYNSYNEQFF,.,TRBJ2-1,TRBV6-5
CASSPPGGGASTGELFF,.,TRBJ2-2,TRBV28
CASSQDQGQLNEQFF,.,TRBJ2-1,TRBV4-2
CASSQDGHEQYF,.,TRBJ2-7,TRBV3-2
CASSLILDGLHMKETQYF,.,TRBJ2-5,TRBV7-6
CASSFWGREGPEAFF,.,TRBJ1-1,TRBV28
CAISESLYNEQFF,.,TRBJ2-1,TRBV10-3
CATSGTQDYEQYF,.,TRBJ2-7,TRBV27
CASSQDRYSNQPQHF,.,TRBJ1-5,TRBV4-3
CASSLALVSAYEQYF,.,TRBJ2-7,TRBV13
CASSPPRTSGQETQYF,.,TRBJ2-5,TRBV28
CSVPGQGDNEQFF,.,TRBJ2-1,TRBV29-1
CSVELGRARFDTQYF,.,TRBJ2-3,TRBV29-1
CASSFDRKQETQYF,.,TRBJ2-5,TRBV4-1
CSVEDGRGNTQYF,.,TRBJ2-3,TRBV29-1
CASSPPRAGARETQYF,.,TRBJ2-5,TRBV7-8
CASSGTSNNEQFF,.,TRBJ2-1,TRBV11-2
CASTPRRVTYEQYF,.,TRBJ2-7,TRBV28
CASSLGQGSEQFF,.,TRBJ2-1,TRBV4-3